This TCR beta chain was profiled in a study of identical twins. The germline V and J ends were trimmed by 0 bases and 9 bases, with 5 bases remaining between them. This CDR3 has 10 amino acids. Germline V gene sequence: CDR1 SQVTM, CDR2 ANQGSEA. TCRdb reprocessed the 5' RACE reads with MiXCR, giving one entry per CDR3 protein. The sample carries hundreds of thousands of distinct CDR3 sequences, about 20% recorded once. This clonotype has more than one count but fewer than ten. The sample was also linked to a second study, of T cells expressing NK-cell markers. That source notes: It is unclear if expanded NKG2C-expressing clones target HCMV antigens.

Sequencing used PBMCs. The rearrangement uses TRBV29-1 and TRBJ1-2; no reliable D call. The receptor was derived from a young woman in good health. As DNA, the CDR3 is TGCAGCGTTGAAGATGTTAGCTACACCTTC. This gives the protein CSVEDVSYTF.